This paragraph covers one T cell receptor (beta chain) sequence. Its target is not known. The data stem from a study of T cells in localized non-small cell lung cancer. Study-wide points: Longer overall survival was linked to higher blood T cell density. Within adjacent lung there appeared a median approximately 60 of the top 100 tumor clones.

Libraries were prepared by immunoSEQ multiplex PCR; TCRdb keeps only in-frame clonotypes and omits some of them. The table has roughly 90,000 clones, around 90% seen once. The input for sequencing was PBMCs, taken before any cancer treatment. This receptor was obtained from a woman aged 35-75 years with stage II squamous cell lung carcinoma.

The CDR3 region is CASSKGAGGFNSPLHF. The CDR3 DNA reads TGTGCCAGCAGCAAAGGGGCAGGGGGCTTTAACTCACCCCTCCACTTT. This sequence joins TRBV21-1 and TRBJ1-6; the table names TRBD1, a call not compared with the DNA. TRBV21-1 constitutes a pseudogene. CDR3 length: 16 amino acids.